This record concerns one T cell receptor beta chain sequence. This specimen belongs to a study of OX40 agonist ivuxolimab in advanced cancers. TCRdb keeps only in-frame clones here, not all; method: immunoSEQ multiplex PCR. The top ten hold 4% to 5% of the sample, which has around 56,000 clones, around 81% seen once. Germline CDR1 reads MNHEY; CDR2 reads SMNVEV (reference sequence). Unmatched junction bases numbered 6, after V lost 4 bases and J lost 7 bases. The CDR3 length is 13 residues. This receptor was obtained from an adult with an advanced solid tumor such as melanoma, head and neck, liver or kidney cancer. This material consisted of CD4+ or CD8+ T cells sorted from blood, taken in a trial of the OX40 agonist ivuxolimab. The V gene is TRBV27, the J gene TRBJ1-2, with 7 bases aligning to TRBD1. The CDR3 is CASSYMTGFGYTF. The CDR3 DNA reads TGTGCCAGCAGTTACATGACAGGGTTTGGCTACACCTTC.